Detailed here is one T cell receptor beta chain. This record comes from a study of blood T cell repertoires in COVID-19. Across the whole study: Samples came from the United States, Italy and Spain, spanning acute and convalescent COVID-19. Sources were T cells, B-cell-depleted T cells, or PBMCs; the material itself was cDNA or gDNA.

This CDR3 region has 13 residues. In germline, CDR1 is LGHDT, CDR2 YNNKEL (reference sequence). V was cut by 7 bases and J by 2 bases, with 10 bases left in between. As handled by the study authors: Quantification of nucleated cells was approximated via reference gene primer amplification. Sequencing was performed with immunoSEQ multiplex PCR; in TCRdb, only in-frame clones are kept and a portion is missing. V and J calls and clone size follow that table, whereas D and trimming were derived from the DNA. The data contain fewer than 250,000 clones, over 80% of them singletons. V is TRBV3-1 (or the pseudogene TRBV3-2) and J is TRBJ2-3; D ambiguous. The sample was PBMCs or T cells enriched from blood (not recorded which). This TCR came from a man aged 45-65 years who had been exposed to COVID-19. CDR3 DNA sequence: TGTGCCAGCAACTTCAAGAACACAGATACGCAGTATTTT. This sequence encodes CASNFKNTDTQYF.